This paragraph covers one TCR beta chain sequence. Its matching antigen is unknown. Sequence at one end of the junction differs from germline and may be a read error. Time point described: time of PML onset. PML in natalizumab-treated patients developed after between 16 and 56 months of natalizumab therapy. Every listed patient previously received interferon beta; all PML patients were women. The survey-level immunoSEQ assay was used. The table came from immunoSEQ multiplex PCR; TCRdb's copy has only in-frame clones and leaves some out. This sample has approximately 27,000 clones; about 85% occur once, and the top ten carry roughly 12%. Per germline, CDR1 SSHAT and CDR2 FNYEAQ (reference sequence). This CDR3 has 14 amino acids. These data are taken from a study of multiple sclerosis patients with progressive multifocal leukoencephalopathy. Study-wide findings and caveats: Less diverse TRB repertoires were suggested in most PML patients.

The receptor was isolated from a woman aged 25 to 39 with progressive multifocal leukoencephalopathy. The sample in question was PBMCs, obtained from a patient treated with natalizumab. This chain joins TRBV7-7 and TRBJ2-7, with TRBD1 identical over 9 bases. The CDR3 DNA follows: TGTGCTAGCAGCTTGGGGACAGGGATGGGCGAGCAGTACTTC. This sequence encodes CASSLGTGMGEQYF.